One and the same sample provided the 3 T cell receptor beta chains below, sequenced in a study of blood T cell repertoires in COVID-19 (TCRdb year 2020). Receptor libraries were prepared by the immunoSEQ multiplex PCR assay. Here the immuneACCESS table is served through TCRdb, limited to in-frame sequences with V and J called. Missing clones are a known gap in these copies; in checked studies unresolved V genes cover under half, and the rest lacks a known reason. The sample contains about 48,000 clones, 60% to 80% of them found a single time. Roughly a fifth of the sample rests with the top ten. The sample was peripheral blood. These receptors were collected from a human donor with active or convalescent COVID-19. The donor label of this sample is uncertain.

This rearrangement joins TRBV12-3 or TRBV12-4 to TRBJ1-4, with a possible D match to TRBD1 (6 bases). The CDR3 consists of 13 residues. The V end lost 6 bases, the J end lost 8 bases, and 13 bases lay between the germline ends. The CDR3, as DNA: TGTGCCAGCAGAAACAGGGTCTCCGAAAAACTGTTTTTT. Its translation is CASRNRVSEKLFF.

V gene TRBV9 combines with J gene TRBJ2-2; 10 bases map to TRBD2. The CDR3 totals 16 residues. The J segment lost 5 bases and the V segment lost 1 base, leaving 5 bases of the junction unmatched. The germline V gene has CDR1 SGDLS and CDR2 YYNGEE. The DNA of the CDR3 is TGTGCCAGCAGCGTATTTTCACTAGCGGGAACCGGGGAGCTGTTTTTT. Translated: CASSVFSLAGTGELFF.

The sample holds a few counts of this clone. The chain couples TRBV7-2 to TRBJ2-7; 7 bases map to TRBD2. CDR1 and CDR2 from the germline V gene are SGHTA and FQGNSA. The ends lost 2 bases at V and 0 bases at J; junction bases unmatched: 7. The CDR3 has 16 amino acids. This chain's CDR3 is CASSLMSGTNSYEQYF. For the CDR3, the DNA is TGTGCCAGCAGCTTAATGTCCGGGACTAACTCCTACGAGCAGTACTTC.